This T cell receptor beta chain appears in the sequencing data of a study of T cell changes during pregnancy in multiple sclerosis. Germline loops: CDR1 MDHEN, CDR2 SYDVKM. Between the trimmed V and J ends, which lost 4 bases and 7 bases, there was a span of 14 bases. The CDR3 is 14 amino acids. TCRdb keeps only in-frame clones here, not all; method: immunoSEQ multiplex PCR. The sample records about 41,000 clones, more than 85% being singletons. The rearrangement joins TRBV28 to TRBJ2-1, with D maybe TRBD1 (5 bases). The source was CD8+ T cells from peripheral blood mononuclear cells, collected in the third trimester of pregnancy. This clonotype originated in a female donor with multiple sclerosis, enrolled in a pregnancy study. DNA for the CDR3: TGTGCCAGCAGTTACAACCAGGGTGGGAATGAGCAGTTCTTC. Its protein product is CASSYNQGGNEQFF. The full variable domain, rest sourced from reference TRBV28 and TRBJ2-1, is DVKVTQSSRYLVKRTGEKVFLECVQDMDHENMFWYRQDPGLGLRLIYFSYDVKMKEKGDIPEGYSVSREKKERFSLILESASTNQTSMYLCASSYNQGGNEQFFGPGTRLTVL.